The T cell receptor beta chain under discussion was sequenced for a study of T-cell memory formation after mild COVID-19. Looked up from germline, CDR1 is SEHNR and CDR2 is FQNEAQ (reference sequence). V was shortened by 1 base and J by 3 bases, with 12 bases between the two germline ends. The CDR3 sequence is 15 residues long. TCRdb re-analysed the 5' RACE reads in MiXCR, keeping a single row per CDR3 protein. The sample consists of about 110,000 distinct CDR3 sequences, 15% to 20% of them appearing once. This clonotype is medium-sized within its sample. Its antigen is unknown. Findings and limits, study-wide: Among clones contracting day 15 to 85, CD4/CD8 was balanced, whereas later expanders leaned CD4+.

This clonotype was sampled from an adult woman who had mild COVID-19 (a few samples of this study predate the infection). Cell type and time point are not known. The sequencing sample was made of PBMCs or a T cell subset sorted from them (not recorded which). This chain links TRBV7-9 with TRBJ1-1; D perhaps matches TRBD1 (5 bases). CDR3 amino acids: CASSLGQTTYTEAFF. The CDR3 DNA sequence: TGTGCCAGCAGCTTAGGACAGACTACCTACACTGAAGCTTTCTTT.